The T cell receptor (beta chain) under discussion was sequenced for a study of T cell repertoires in cytomegalovirus infection. Study results and caveats: Cumulative public TCR beta family frequency identified CMV carriers with the relevant HLA.

With 6 bases removed from V and 3 bases from J, the gap between germline ends came to 12 bases. The CDR3 has 14 amino acids. CDR1 MNHEY and CDR2 SVGEGT come from the germline V gene. Points on this clonotype: The antigen remains undetermined.

TCRdb ran MiXCR on the reads and lists one entry per CDR3 protein. The sample lists about 890,000 distinct CDR3 sequences; more than 25% were seen once. Sequencing used cultured CD8+ T cells from PBMCs, obtained from culture after CMV antigen stimulation. The J gene is TRBJ2-1, the V gene TRBV6-2 or TRBV6-3; D perhaps matches TRBD1 (5 bases). The source is a human donor in good health (CMV status not recorded). Some clones in this sample may be carry-over from other donors' samples. The CDR3 DNA reads as TGTGCCAGCAGCCGAATCGACAGCTACAATGAGCAGTTCTTC. This gives the protein CASSRIDSYNEQFF.